Listed below are T cell receptor beta chains from one sample, sequenced in a study of metastatic and nonmetastatic thyroid tumors. With MiXCR, TCRdb reprocessed the PCR reads. The table shows tens of thousands of clones, with around 15% occurring only once. The sequenced material came from blood. These receptors all come from a male donor with papillary thyroid cancer or a benign thyroid nodule (not recorded which). Some clones in this sample may be carry-over from other donors' samples. Each CDR3 is given with its conserved first and last residue. Each record gives: CDR3 protein, CDR3 DNA, V gene, D gene, J gene, clone size. The D gene is left open where the match is weak. Only part of the rows carry a size: once, few, many, or a class if the clone is expanded.

CDR3 protein: CASSLKSYGDTQYF
CDR3 DNA: TGTGCCAGCAGTTTAAAGAGTTATGGAGATACGCAGTATTTT
V gene: TRBV27
D gene: NA
J gene: TRBJ2-3
clone size: many

CDR3 protein: CSGRGAGEEGEIQQFF
CDR3 DNA: TGCAGTGGTAGAGGGGCAGGGGAGGAGGGAGAGATCCAACAGTTCTTC
V gene: TRBV20-1
D gene: NA
J gene: TRBJ2-1
clone size: NA

CDR3 protein: CASSFSAAFF
CDR3 DNA: TGTGCCAGCAGCTTTTCCGCGGCTTTCTTT
V gene: TRBV5-8
D gene: NA
J gene: TRBJ1-1
clone size: NA

CDR3 protein: CASSAGGQNIQYF
CDR3 DNA: TGTGCCAGCAGCGCAGGGGGCCAAAACATTCAGTACTTC
V gene: TRBV7-9
D gene: TRBD1
J gene: TRBJ2-4
clone size: NA

CDR3 protein: CASSQDNRDYGYTF
CDR3 DNA: TGTGCCAGCAGCCAAGATAACAGGGATTATGGCTACACCTTC
V gene: TRBV3-1
D gene: NA
J gene: TRBJ1-2
clone size: many

CDR3 protein: CASSPGQGAYEQYF
CDR3 DNA: TGTGCCAGCAGCCCAGGACAGGGGGCCTACGAGCAGTACTTC
V gene: TRBV7-2
D gene: TRBD1
J gene: TRBJ2-7
clone size: NA

CDR3 protein: CSASAQWKNSPLHF
CDR3 DNA: TGCAGTGCTAGCGCCCAATGGAAAAATTCACCCCTCCACTTT
V gene: TRBV20-1
D gene: NA
J gene: TRBJ1-6
clone size: many

CDR3 protein: CASSQEVQRGSTDTQYF
CDR3 DNA: TGCGCCAGCAGCCAAGAGGTACAGCGGGGAAGCACAGATACGCAGTATTTT
V gene: TRBV4-1
D gene: TRBD2
J gene: TRBJ2-3
clone size: NA

CDR3 protein: CATSRQGSDYNEQFF
CDR3 DNA: TGTGCCACCAGCAGGCAAGGATCGGACTACAATGAGCAGTTCTTC
V gene: TRBV15
D gene: NA
J gene: TRBJ2-1
clone size: many

CDR3 protein: CASSGSRRKLFF
CDR3 DNA: TGTGCCAGCAGCGGATCAAGAAGAAAACTGTTTTTT
V gene: TRBV9
D gene: NA
J gene: TRBJ1-4
clone size: many